These T cell receptor beta chains were read from a single sample in a study of cytomegalovirus exposure and HLA in healthy donors. Repertoires were generated with immunoSEQ multiplex PCR, while TCRdb's copy carries only in-frame clones and drops some. The sample comprises approximately 81,000 clones, approximately 69% of which are singletons, and approximately 9% rests with the top ten. Source material: PBMCs. These receptors were taken from a man between 35 and 55 years old in good health and CMV-seropositive. Each CDR3 is given with its conserved first and last residue. The D gene is left open where the match is weak. The size field is filled for only some rows; it gives once, few, many or a size class.

len,v_gene,d_gene,abundance,CDR3aa
16,TRBV30,.,.,CAWSVPLSGRLREQYF
13,TRBV28,.,few,CASRGGLGGPQHF
14,TRBV2,TRBD2,once,CASTPGLAGVGTYF
14,TRBV15,.,.,CATSALLSTDTQYF
14,TRBV6-6,TRBD2,.,CASSPPGGRETQYF
14,TRBV5-1,TRBD1,few,CASSLGTGDEKLFF
15,TRBV2,TRBD1,.,CASRLDREVDEKLFF
16,TRBV7-2,.,.,CASSPRQSASGNTIYF
16,TRBV9,.,.,CASSASSRAGTDTQYF
14,TRBV9,.,once,CASSRAIGADEQYF
15,TRBV1,.,.,CTSSLLTGLNTEAFF
17,TRBV27,TRBD1,.,CASSLSPPGGSYNEQFF
13,TRBV27,.,.,CASRAGRPGEQYF
17,TRBV25-1,TRBD2,.,CASSEFSSGASTDTQYF
14,TRBV10-3,TRBD2,few,CAIKETSGGETQYF
15,TRBV6-5,.,few,CASRSGYSYQETQYF
13,TRBV6-5,.,few,CASRFYGGPGAFF
15,TRBV7-9,TRBD1,.,CASSFSTGLRSPLHF
13,TRBV14,.,.,CASSQGGLRGYTF
16,TRBV7-8,TRBD1,few,CASSYDRARANEKLFF
14,TRBV28,.,.,CASERGERSYEQYF
13,TRBV4-3,.,.,CASSRRREDGYTF
14,TRBV2,TRBD2,.,CASNQRGQQETQYF
14,TRBV7-9,.,.,CASSLKNRADGYTF
15,TRBV19,.,few,CASSKGSPLFYEQYF
14,TRBV9,.,once,CASSASTGIYEQFF
13,TRBV6-5,TRBD1,.,CASSRRDSYEQYF
16,TRBV18,TRBD2,few,CASSPPGVAGENEQFF
14,TRBV2,.,.,CASSVGVSGNEQFF
12,TRBV11-2,.,.,CASSQDGTIKYF
16,TRBV5-1,TRBD2,.,CASSLGPSGNQETQYF
15,TRBV29-1,.,.,CSVEDTTGANTEAFF
13,TRBV9,.,.,CASSVGGDGELFF
14,TRBV30,TRBD1,.,CAWRTGQGAGELFF
15,TRBV19,TRBD1,.,CASSVGTGGGYEQYF
13,TRBV7-2,.,.,CASSLERRREQYF
17,TRBV9,.,.,CASSAVVTSGENQPQHF
17,TRBV19,.,.,CASSPSISGATNYGYTF
16,TRBV5-6,TRBD1,.,CASSFRGAGGNSPLHF
14,TRBV6-6,.,.,CASSPGNSNQPQHF
14,TRBV19,TRBD1,.,CASSCGGQGCGYTF
13,TRBV4-1,TRBD1,.,CASSLTGSPEAFF
14,TRBV7-9,.,.,CASSLHGGGRGYTF
12,TRBV29-1,.,.,CSVEASTDTQYF
13,TRBV6-1,.,.,CASTHRVGYEQYF
15,TRBV28,.,.,CASSLYWSSYNEQFF
16,TRBV5-1,TRBD1,.,CASSVQQGAKSYEQYF
11,TRBV20-1,.,once,CSARQGYEQYF
15,TRBV2,TRBD2,few,CASSERRGGTGELFF
14,TRBV5-6,TRBD1,.,CASTRTGDAGELFF
16,TRBV11-2,TRBD2,.,CASSLYMAGEQETQYF
14,TRBV5-6,TRBD1,.,CASNADRGDYGYTF